This entry is about one T cell receptor (beta chain). Original handling: Reference gene primer amplification yielded estimated nucleated cell counts. Clones were read by immunoSEQ multiplex PCR, and TCRdb kept only the in-frame ones, dropping some. That table supplies the V and J calls and clone size; D and trimming were determined from the DNA. The sample records around 28,000 clones, roughly three quarters being singletons. These data are taken from a study of blood T cell repertoires in COVID-19. Across the whole study: Researchers got acute and convalescent COVID-19 samples from the United States, Italy and Spain. The cDNA or gDNA used as material had been derived from T cells, B-cell-depleted T cells, or PBMCs.

Sequenced material: peripheral blood. This TCR was sampled from an older man with acute or convalescent COVID-19.

The CDR3 here is CASSEADRGNTIYF. The CDR3, as DNA: TGTGCCAGCAGTGAAGCGGACAGAGGAAACACCATATATTTT. The gene calls are TRBV6-1 and TRBJ1-3; D is perhaps TRBD1 (6 bases). Between the trimmed V and J ends, which lost 0 bases and 4 bases, there was a span of 7 bases. This CDR3 comprises 14 residues. The germline V gene has CDR1 MNHNS and CDR2 SASEGT.